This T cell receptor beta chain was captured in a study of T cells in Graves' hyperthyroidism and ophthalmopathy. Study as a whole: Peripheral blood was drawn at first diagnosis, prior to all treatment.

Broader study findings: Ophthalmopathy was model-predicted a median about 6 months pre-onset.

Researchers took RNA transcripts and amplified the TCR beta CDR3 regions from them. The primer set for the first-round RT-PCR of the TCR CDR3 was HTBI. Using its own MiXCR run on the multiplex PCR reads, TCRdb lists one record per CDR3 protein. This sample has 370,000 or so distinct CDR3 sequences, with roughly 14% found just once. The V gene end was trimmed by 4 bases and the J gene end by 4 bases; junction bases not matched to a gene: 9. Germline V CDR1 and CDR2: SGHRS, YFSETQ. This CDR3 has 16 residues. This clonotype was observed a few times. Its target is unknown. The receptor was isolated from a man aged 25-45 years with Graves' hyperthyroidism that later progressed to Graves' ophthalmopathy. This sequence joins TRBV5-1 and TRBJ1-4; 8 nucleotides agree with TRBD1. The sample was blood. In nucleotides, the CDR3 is TGCGCCAGCAGCCCCCTACCAGACAGGGGTAATGAAAAACTGTTTTTT. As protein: CASSPLPDRGNEKLFF.